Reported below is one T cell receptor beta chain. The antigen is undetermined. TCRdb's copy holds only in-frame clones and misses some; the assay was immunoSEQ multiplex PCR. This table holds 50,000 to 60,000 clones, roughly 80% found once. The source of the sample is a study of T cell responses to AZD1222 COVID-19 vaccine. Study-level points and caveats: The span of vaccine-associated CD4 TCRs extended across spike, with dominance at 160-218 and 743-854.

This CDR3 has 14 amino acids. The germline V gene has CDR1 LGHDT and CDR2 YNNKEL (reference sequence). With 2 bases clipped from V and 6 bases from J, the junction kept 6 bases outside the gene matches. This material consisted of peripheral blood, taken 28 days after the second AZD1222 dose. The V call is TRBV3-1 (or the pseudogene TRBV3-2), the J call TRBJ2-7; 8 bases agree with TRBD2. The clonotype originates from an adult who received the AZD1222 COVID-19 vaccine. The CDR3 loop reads CASSQSGTSGEQYF. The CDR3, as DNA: TGTGCCAGCAGCCAAAGTGGTACTAGCGGCGAGCAGTACTTC.